This TCR beta chain appears in the sequencing data of a study of cytomegalovirus exposure and HLA in healthy donors. Study outcomes and limitations: Cytomegalovirus association was listed for 164 TCR beta chains. Using the classifier, cytomegalovirus status was reportedly diagnosed with high specificity and sensitivity.

To note about this clone: Its antigen is unidentified.

PCR involved 60 Vbeta and 13 Jbeta primers. Sequencing used immunoSEQ multiplex PCR; TCRdb keeps in-frame clones, though not all of them. The table shows roughly 220,000 clones, with around 70% occurring only once. The ends were cut back, 8 bases at V and 4 bases at J, with 21 bases in the middle. This CDR3 spans 15 amino acids. From germline, CDR1 is SGHKS and CDR2 YYEKEE (reference sequence). Sequenced: PBMCs. The V and J genes are TRBV5-5 and TRBJ1-1; D unclear. The source of this sequence is a man aged 35 to 55 in good health and CMV-seropositive. In DNA, the CDR3 is TGTGCCAGTAGCGACCTACGAGGGAGTGGCACTGAAGCTTTCTTT. Its protein product is CASSDLRGSGTEAFF.